Below, one T cell receptor beta chain is given with its context. Method: immunoSEQ multiplex PCR; TCRdb's copy keeps in-frame clones and lacks some. The table records 90,000 to 150,000 clones, approximately 90% of them present only once. Germline-derived CDR1 and CDR2 are GTSNPN and SVGIG (reference sequence). V shed 0 bases and J shed 4 bases, with 13 bases lying between them. CDR3 length equals 15 residues. These data are taken from a study of T cell responses to AZD1222 COVID-19 vaccine. This clonotype was sampled from an adult who received the AZD1222 COVID-19 vaccine. The sequencing here drew on peripheral blood, taken 28 days after the second AZD1222 dose. This chain uses TRBV30 with TRBJ1-5, with D perhaps matching TRBD1 (5 bases). Here the CDR3 reads CAWSVQGAKNQPQHF. The CDR3 coding sequence is TGTGCCTGGAGTGTACAAGGGGCGAAGAATCAGCCCCAGCATTTT.